Each of the 29 T cell receptor beta chains below was sequenced from the same sample in a study of post-analysis software for immune sequencing data. Study findings and constraints: With TRBV5-6, TRBV5-1 and TRBV20-1 included, about five TRBV segments were more frequent in patients than in controls.

Their recognized antigens are unknown. Incorporated into the TCR beta cDNA libraries were unique molecular identifiers, which served to reduce PCR and sequencing biases. TCRdb re-called the PCR reads with MiXCR, one entry per CDR3 protein. The sample has about 770,000 distinct CDR3 sequences; 46% are singletons. Sequencing was done on a sample of blood. The receptors come from a girl aged 10-17 years with multiple sclerosis.

This rearrangement joins TRBV13 to TRBJ2-5; D unresolved. The J call may be wrong; the DNA end is better matched by TRBJ2-7. Germline V lookup: CDR1 PRHDT, CDR2 FYEKMQ (reference sequence). CDR3 length: 12 residues. The DNA of the CDR3 is TGTGCCAGCAGCAACGATACCTACGAGCAGTACTTC. The encoded protein is CASSNDTYEQYF.

This clonotype was found a few times. The chain employs TRBV29-1 and TRBJ2-3; D is possibly TRBD2 (5 bases). There are 13 residues in the CDR3. V lost 6 bases, J lost 4 bases, and 14 bases lay in between. Germline CDR1 SQVTM, CDR2 ANQGSEA. CDR3 residues: CSVPRGGSDTQYF. DNA of the CDR3: TGCAGCGTCCCCCGAGGAGGATCAGATACGCAGTATTTT.

V is TRBV29-1 and J is TRBJ2-7; TRBD2 matches at 15 bases. CDR3 length: 16 amino acids. The germline V gene has CDR1 SQVTM and CDR2 ANQGSEA. V shed 2 bases and J 2 bases; nucleotides not matched to a gene: 4. The CDR3 nucleotides read TGCAGCGTTGAACCCGGACTAGCGGGAGGGCCCTACGAGCAGTACTTC. Amino acids: CSVEPGLAGGPYEQYF.

In this sample, this clonotype turned up a few times. Germline is not matched at one junction end, which may reflect a read error. This chain links TRBV13 with TRBJ2-5; D not certain. The length of the CDR3 is 13 residues. Germline CDR1 and CDR2: PRHDT and FYEKMQ (reference sequence). The CDR3 bases are TGTGCCAGCAGCTTAGCGACCCAAGGGACCCAGTACTTC. Its translation: CASSLATQGTQYF.

The CDR3 reads CATSRDRGSGDQFF. The CDR3 region has the DNA TGTGCCACCAGCAGAGATCGGGGAAGTGGGGATCAGTTCTTC. The V and J genes are TRBV15 and TRBJ2-1; the D gene is possibly TRBD2 (5 bases). Trimming left V 0 bases short and J 13 bases short, with 16 bases between. The CDR3 has 14 amino acids. The germline V gene has CDR1 LNHNV and CDR2 YYDKDF (reference sequence). The variable domain in full, completed from reference TRBV15 and TRBJ2-1, reads DAMVIQNPRYQVTQFGKPVTLSCSQTLNHNVMYWYQQKSSQAPKLLFHYYDKDFNNEADTPDNFQSRRPNTSFCFLDIRSPGLGDTAMYLCATSRDRGSGDQFFGPGTRLTVL.

This chain joins TRBV12-3 or TRBV12-4 and TRBJ1-1; 11 bases match TRBD1. The CDR3 totals 17 residues. After removal of 6 bases from V and 4 bases from J, the junction contained 13 bases not matched to a gene. CDR3 amino acids: CASRGTGGPSRSTEAFF. CDR3 bases: TGTGCCAGCAGGGGGACAGGGGGGCCAAGTCGAAGCACTGAAGCTTTCTTT.

This rearrangement joins TRBV29-1 to TRBJ2-2; weak D call: TRBD1 (5 bases). The CDR3 extends over 13 amino acids. Per germline, CDR1 SQVTM and CDR2 ANQGSEA. Trimming removed 3 bases at V and 7 bases at J, with 12 bases between. As DNA, the CDR3 is TGCAGCGTTGATCAGGGTGGGGTCGGGGAGCTGTTTTTT. This codes for CSVDQGGVGELFF.

The chain links TRBV29-1 to TRBJ2-5; TRBD2 matches 12 bases. Germline loops: CDR1 SQVTM, CDR2 ANQGSEA. The CDR3 is 15 amino acids. The ends lost 1 base at V and 5 bases at J; junction bases unmatched: 5. The DNA of the CDR3 is TGCAGCGTTGAAGGCAGACTAGCGGGAGCCGAGACCCAGTACTTC. Translation gives CSVEGRLAGAETQYF. The full variable domain, with the rest looked up from reference TRBV29-1 and TRBJ2-5, is SAVISQKPSRDICQRGTSLTIQCQVDSQVTMMFWYRQQPGQSLTLIATANQGSEATYESGFVIDKFPISRPNLTFSTLTVSNMSPEDSSIYLCSVEGRLAGAETQYFGPGTRLLVL.

This clonotype was detected a few times. The V and J genes are TRBV6-5 and TRBJ2-3; D is uncertain. V lost 0 bases and J lost 8, with 9 bases in between. This CDR3 comprises 13 residues. Germline V lookup: CDR1 MNHEY, CDR2 SVGAGI. For the CDR3, the DNA is TGTGCCAGCAGTTACTCCGCTATCGGTACGCAGTATTTT. Protein product: CASSYSAIGTQYF.

V is TRBV20-1 and J is TRBJ2-7; D assignment may be TRBD1 or TRBD2 (6 bases each). The CDR3 runs to 12 residues. Germline V gene lookup returns CDR1 DFQATT and CDR2 SNEGSKA (reference sequence). Deletions cut 4 bases from V and 3 bases from J, with 10 bases between. In DNA, the CDR3 is TGCAGTGCTACTAGGGGGGACTACGAGCAGTACTTC. The encoded protein is CSATRGDYEQYF.

The chain links TRBV20-1 to TRBJ2-3; the D call may be TRBD1 or TRBD2 (5 bases each). Germline V gene lookup returns CDR1 DFQATT and CDR2 SNEGSKA (reference sequence). V was clipped by 8 bases and J by 2 bases, with 29 bases between them. The CDR3 is 18 residues long. CDR3 bases: TGCAGTACGACGATTCTCCCGGGACGGATTCTCTACACAGATACGCAGTATTTT. Amino acid sequence: CSTTILPGRILYTDTQYF.

The genes are TRBV20-1 and TRBJ2-5; TRBD2 matches 7 bases. The V segment lost 6 bases and the J segment 3 bases; nucleotides outside the gene matches: 10. CDR1 and CDR2 (germline): DFQATT, SNEGSKA (reference sequence). The CDR3 has 14 residues. The CDR3 DNA follows: TGCAGTGCCGCCGGTGGGGACTATGAAGAGACCCAGTACTTC. Protein product: CSAAGGDYEETQYF.

This clonotype was observed a handful of times. The rearrangement links TRBV7-8 to TRBJ2-1, with TRBD2 matching over 14 bases. Germline assignment: CDR1 SGHVS and CDR2 FQNEAQ. V trimming: 6 bases; J trimming: 2 bases; junction bases outside the gene matches: 9. This CDR3 contains 18 residues. In DNA, the CDR3 is TGTGCCAGCAGTAGAGGGACTAGCGGGAGTCTCGCCTACAATGAGCAGTTCTTC. Protein: CASSRGTSGSLAYNEQFF.

This chain joins TRBV5-1 and TRBJ2-1, with D possibly being TRBD1 or TRBD2 (5 bases each). CDR1 and CDR2 (germline): SGHRS, YFSETQ. This CDR3 is built from 13 residues. V gave up 2 bases and J gave up 5 bases, with 8 bases separating them. The CDR3 spells CASSLEGNNEQFF. Here the CDR3 DNA reads TGCGCCAGCAGCTTAGAGGGGAACAATGAGCAGTTCTTC.

Of note for this clonotype: Sequence at one end of the junction differs from germline and may be a read error. V is TRBV12-3 or TRBV12-4 and J is TRBJ2-3; 10 positions agree with TRBD1. This CDR3 has 14 amino acids. The CDR3 DNA reads as TGTGCCGGCAGCCGGACAGGGGGAGGAGATACGCAGTATTTT. Protein: CAGSRTGGGDTQYF.

The rearrangement uses TRBV12-3 or TRBV12-4 and TRBJ1-1; the D gene is possibly TRBD1 (6 bases). This CDR3 comprises 14 residues. Trimming removed 3 bases from V and 2 bases from J, with 10 bases in between. CDR3 loop: CASSFQGPNTEAFF. Written as DNA, the CDR3 is TGTGCCAGCAGTTTCCAGGGGCCCAACACTGAAGCTTTCTTT.

The chain combines TRBV28 with TRBJ2-5, with 9 positions matching TRBD2. Looked up from germline, CDR1 is MDHEN and CDR2 is SYDVKM. This CDR3 comprises 16 residues. Trimming cost V 5 bases and J 5 bases; bases outside gene matches: 12. The CDR3 spells CASSHPVSGSQETQYF. The DNA for the CDR3 is TGTGCCAGCAGTCACCCGGTTAGCGGGAGTCAGGAGACCCAGTACTTC. The complete variable domain, with remaining parts taken from reference TRBV28 and TRBJ2-5, reads DVKVTQSSRYLVKRTGEKVFLECVQDMDHENMFWYRQDPGLGLRLIYFSYDVKMKEKGDIPEGYSVSREKKERFSLILESASTNQTSMYLCASSHPVSGSQETQYFGPGTRLLVL.

The sample holds one count of this clonotype. The chain combines TRBV12-3 or TRBV12-4 with TRBJ2-5, with 9 bases matching TRBD2. The assigned J gene may be wrong: the sequence end matches TRBJ2-7 better. CDR3 length equals 15 residues. The CDR3: CASSTTGTSFHEQYF. The CDR3 bases are TGTGCCAGCAGTACGACCGGGACTAGCTTTCACGAGCAGTACTTC.

Points on this clonotype: Its ends do not fully match the called genes, so a read error is possible. CDR3 in amino acids: CASSHSSGVGETQYF. The CDR3 DNA follows: TGTGCCAGCAGTCACTCGAGTGGGGTTGGAGAGACCCAGTACTTC. The rearrangement uses TRBV6-5 and TRBJ2-5; D call uncertain. CDR3 length equals 15 residues. CDR1 and CDR2 from the germline V gene are MNHEY and SVGAGI.

This clonotype was counted only a few times. This sequence joins TRBV10-3 and TRBJ2-3; TRBD2 matches 8 bases. The CDR3 has 14 residues. V shed 8 bases, J shed 2 bases, and the junction held 6 bases outside the gene matches. The germline CDR1 and CDR2 sequences are ENHRY and SYGVKD. This CDR3 reads CAISQRETTDTQYF. The CDR3 DNA reads as TGTGCCATCTCCCAGCGGGAGACCACAGATACGCAGTATTTT.

The V and J genes are TRBV20-1 and TRBJ2-1, with D possibly being TRBD2 (5 bases). Trimming took off 6 bases at V and 7 bases at J, with 16 bases between the two ends. Germline-derived CDR1 and CDR2 are DFQATT and SNEGSKA (reference sequence). The CDR3 length is 13 residues. The CDR3 here is CSAKLRGGNEQFF. The CDR3 DNA sequence: TGCAGTGCCAAACTGCGTGGCGGGAATGAGCAGTTCTTC.

The rearrangement joins TRBV7-2 to TRBJ2-1; D call uncertain. This CDR3 has 12 residues. The V gene lost 2 bases and the J gene lost 9 bases, with 8 bases spanning the gap. Germline assignment: CDR1 SGHTA and CDR2 FQGNSA. The CDR3 DNA sequence: TGTGCCAGCAGCTTATATTTAGGTGAGCAGTTCTTC. Protein sequence: CASSLYLGEQFF. The full variable domain, its missing parts supplied by reference TRBV7-2 and TRBJ2-1, is GAGVSQSPSNKVTEKGKDVELRCDPISGHTALYWYRQSLGQGLEFLIYFQGNSAPDKSGLPSDRFSAERTGGSVSTLTIQRTQQEDSAVYLCASSLYLGEQFFGPGTRLTVL.

The J gene is TRBJ2-5, the V gene TRBV18, with D perhaps matching TRBD1 or TRBD2 (5 bases each). There are 14 residues in the CDR3. Germline loops: CDR1 KGHSH, CDR2 LQKENI. V shed 6 bases and J shed 11 bases, with 22 bases lying between them. This CDR3 reads CASSGDGPLGEQYF. CDR3 bases: TGTGCCAGCTCCGGGGACGGCCCCCTGGGAGAGCAGTACTTC.

The genes are TRBV27 and TRBJ2-3, with 10 bases aligning to TRBD2. The V gene end was trimmed by 4 bases and the J gene end by 6 bases; junction bases not matched to a gene: 16. Germline V gene sequence: CDR1 MNHEY, CDR2 SMNVEV (reference sequence). The CDR3 runs 18 residues. In DNA, the CDR3 is TGTGCCAGCAGTTCCCCGAGACTAGCGGGTGGGAGTTCGGATACGCAGTATTTT. Its translation: CASSSPRLAGGSSDTQYF.

The gene calls are TRBV5-6 and TRBJ2-1, with D possibly being TRBD2 (6 bases). Deletions cut 0 bases from V and 5 bases from J, with 9 bases between. Germline V CDR1 and CDR2: SGHDT, YYEEEE. CDR3 length: 14 amino acids. The CDR3 sequence is CASSLGLVDNEQFF. The CDR3 DNA follows: TGTGCCAGCAGCTTGGGACTAGTGGACAATGAGCAGTTCTTC.

This clonotype was counted between two and nine times. V gene TRBV29-1 combines with J gene TRBJ2-7, with D perhaps given as TRBD1 or TRBD2 (6 bases each). Germline CDR1 reads SQVTM; CDR2 reads ANQGSEA. The CDR3 length is 12 residues. V shed 6 bases and J shed 5 bases, with 14 bases lying between them. CDR3 coding DNA: TGCAGCGTCCGCCCGGGGGCCGACGAGCAGTACTTC. Its translation: CSVRPGADEQYF.

The genes are TRBV6-6 and TRBJ1-2; D might be TRBD1 (5 bases). Germline CDR1 is MNHNY and CDR2 is SVGAGI (reference sequence). Trimming cost V 0 bases and J 10 bases, with 15 bases left between them. The CDR3 loop spans 14 amino acids. The CDR3 reads CASSYSDGTALYTF. For the CDR3, the DNA is TGTGCCAGCAGTTACTCGGATGGGACCGCACTCTACACCTTC.

The chain has TRBV20-1 and TRBJ2-3; tentatively, D is TRBD2 (5 bases). The germline V gene has CDR1 DFQATT and CDR2 SNEGSKA (reference sequence). The CDR3 runs 12 residues. V was trimmed by 5 bases and J by 2 bases, leaving 8 bases between them. CDR3 in amino acids: CSARDVTDTQYF. As DNA, the CDR3 is TGCAGTGCTCGGGATGTCACAGATACGCAGTATTTT.

V usage is TRBV4-3 and J usage is TRBJ2-1, with D tentatively TRBD2 (5 bases). The CDR3 covers 17 residues. Trimming left V 0 bases short and J 1 base short, with 13 bases between. The germline V gene encodes CDR1 LGHNA and CDR2 YSLEER. CDR3 protein: CASSQEEALLSYNEQFF. As DNA, the CDR3 is TGCGCCAGCAGCCAAGAGGAGGCGCTCTTATCCTACAATGAGCAGTTCTTC.